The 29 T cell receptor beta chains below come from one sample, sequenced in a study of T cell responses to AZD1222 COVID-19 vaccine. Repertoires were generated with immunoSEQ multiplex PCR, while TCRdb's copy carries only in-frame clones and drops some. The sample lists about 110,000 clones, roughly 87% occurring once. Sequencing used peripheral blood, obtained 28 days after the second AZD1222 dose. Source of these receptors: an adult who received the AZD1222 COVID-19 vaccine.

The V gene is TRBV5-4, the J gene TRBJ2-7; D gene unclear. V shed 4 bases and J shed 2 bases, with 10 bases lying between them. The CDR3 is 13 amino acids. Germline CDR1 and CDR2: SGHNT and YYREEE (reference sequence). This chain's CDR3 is CASSIERAYEQYF. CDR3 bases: TGTGCCAGCAGCATAGAAAGAGCCTACGAGCAGTACTTC.

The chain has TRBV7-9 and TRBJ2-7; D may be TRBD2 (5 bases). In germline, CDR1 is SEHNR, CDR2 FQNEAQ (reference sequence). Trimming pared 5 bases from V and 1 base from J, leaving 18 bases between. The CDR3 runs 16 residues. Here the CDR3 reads CASSLQGGLSSYEQYF. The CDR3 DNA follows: TGTGCCAGCAGCCTCCAAGGCGGGCTAAGTTCCTACGAGCAGTACTTC.

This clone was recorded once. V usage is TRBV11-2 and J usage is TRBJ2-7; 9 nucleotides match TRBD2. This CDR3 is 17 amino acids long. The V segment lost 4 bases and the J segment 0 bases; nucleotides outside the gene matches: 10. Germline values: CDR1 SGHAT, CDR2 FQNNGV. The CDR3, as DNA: TGTGCCAGCAGCTCCTGGGACCTAGCGGGAAGCTCCTACGAGCAGTACTTC. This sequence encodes CASSSWDLAGSSYEQYF.

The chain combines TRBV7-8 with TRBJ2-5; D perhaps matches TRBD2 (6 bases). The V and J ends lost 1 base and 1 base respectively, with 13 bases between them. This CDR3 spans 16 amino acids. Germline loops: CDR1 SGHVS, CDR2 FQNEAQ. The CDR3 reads CASSLVGGTSQETQYF. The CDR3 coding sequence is TGTGCCAGCAGCTTAGTTGGAGGGACCTCCCAAGAGACCCAGTACTTC.

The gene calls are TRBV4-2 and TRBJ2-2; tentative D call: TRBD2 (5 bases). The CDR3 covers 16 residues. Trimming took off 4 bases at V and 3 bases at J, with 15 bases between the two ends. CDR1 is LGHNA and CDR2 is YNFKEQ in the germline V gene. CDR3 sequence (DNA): TGTGCCAGCAGCCTCAGGCAGAGGGAGCACACCGGGGAGCTGTTTTTT. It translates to CASSLRQREHTGELFF.

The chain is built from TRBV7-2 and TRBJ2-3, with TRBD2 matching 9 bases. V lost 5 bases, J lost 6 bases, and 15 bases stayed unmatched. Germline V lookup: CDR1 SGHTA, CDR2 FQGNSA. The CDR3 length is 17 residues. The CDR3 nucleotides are TGTGCCAGCAGCCGTTCAGGGGCGGGAGGGCAGGCCGATACGCAGTATTTT. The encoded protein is CASSRSGAGGQADTQYF.

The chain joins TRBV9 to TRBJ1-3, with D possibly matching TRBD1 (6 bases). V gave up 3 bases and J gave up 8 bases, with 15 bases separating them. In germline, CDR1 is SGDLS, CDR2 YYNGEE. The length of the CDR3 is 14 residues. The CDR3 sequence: CASSAGAAWDTIYF. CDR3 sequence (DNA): TGTGCCAGCAGCGCAGGGGCGGCCTGGGACACCATATATTTT.

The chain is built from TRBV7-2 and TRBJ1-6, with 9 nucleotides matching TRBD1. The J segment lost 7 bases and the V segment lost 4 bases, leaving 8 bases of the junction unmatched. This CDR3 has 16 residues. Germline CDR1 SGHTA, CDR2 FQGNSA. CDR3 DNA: TGTGCCAGCAGCTCATTACAGGGGGCAAGGAATTCACCCCTCCACTTT. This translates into CASSSLQGARNSPLHF.

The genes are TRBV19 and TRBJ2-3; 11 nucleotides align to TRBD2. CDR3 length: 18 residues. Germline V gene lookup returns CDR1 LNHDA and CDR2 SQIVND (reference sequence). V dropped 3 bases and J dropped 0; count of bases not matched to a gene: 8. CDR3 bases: TGTGCCAGTAGTATTCAAACGACTAGCGGGACTAGCACAGATACGCAGTATTTT. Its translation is CASSIQTTSGTSTDTQYF.

The CDR3 nucleotides are TGTGCCAGCAGTTTAGGACTAGCGGACAACGCCTGGTTGGTCTACAATGAGCAGTTCTTC. Residues: CASSLGLADNAWLVYNEQFF. This sequence joins TRBV27 and TRBJ2-1; 10 positions match TRBD2. Germline assignment: CDR1 MNHEY and CDR2 SMNVEV (reference sequence). There are 20 residues in the CDR3. V gave up 2 bases and J gave up 3 bases; unmatched junction bases: 16.

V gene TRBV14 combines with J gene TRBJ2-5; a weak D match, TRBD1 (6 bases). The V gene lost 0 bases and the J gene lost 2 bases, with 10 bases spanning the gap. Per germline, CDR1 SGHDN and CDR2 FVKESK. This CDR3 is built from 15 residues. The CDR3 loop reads CASSQERQAQETQYF. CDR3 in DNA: TGTGCCAGCAGCCAAGAGCGACAGGCACAAGAGACCCAGTACTTC.

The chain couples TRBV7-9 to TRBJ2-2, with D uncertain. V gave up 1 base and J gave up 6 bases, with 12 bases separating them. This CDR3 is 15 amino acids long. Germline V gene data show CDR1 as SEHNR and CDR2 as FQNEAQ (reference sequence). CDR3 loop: CASSLVGPPSGELFF. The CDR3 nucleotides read TGTGCCAGCAGCTTAGTTGGACCCCCGTCCGGGGAGCTGTTTTTT.

CDR3 sequence: CASSLAGRSPNNEQFF. The CDR3 DNA reads TGTGCCAGCAGCTTAGCAGGTCGTAGCCCTAACAATGAGCAGTTCTTC. The rearrangement links TRBV7-9 to TRBJ2-1; D unclear. CDR1 is SEHNR, CDR2 FQNEAQ, per germline (reference sequence). V dropped 0 bases and J dropped 5 bases, with 14 bases sitting between them. This CDR3 contains 16 residues.

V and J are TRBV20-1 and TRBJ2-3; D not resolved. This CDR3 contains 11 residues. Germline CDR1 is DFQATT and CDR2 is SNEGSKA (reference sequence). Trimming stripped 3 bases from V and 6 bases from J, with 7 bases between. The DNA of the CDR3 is TGCAGTGCTAGGCACATCGATACGCAGTATTTT. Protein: CSARHIDTQYF.

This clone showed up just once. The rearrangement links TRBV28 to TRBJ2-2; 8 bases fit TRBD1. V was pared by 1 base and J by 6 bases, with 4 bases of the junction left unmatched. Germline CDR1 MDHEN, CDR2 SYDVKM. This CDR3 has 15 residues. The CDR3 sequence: CASSLFPQGAGELFF. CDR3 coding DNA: TGTGCCAGCAGTTTATTCCCACAGGGGGCCGGGGAGCTGTTTTTT.

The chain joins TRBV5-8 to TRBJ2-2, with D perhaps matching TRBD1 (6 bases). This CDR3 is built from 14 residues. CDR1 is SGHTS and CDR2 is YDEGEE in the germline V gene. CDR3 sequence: CADRMTGNTGELFF. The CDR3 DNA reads TGTGCAGACCGGATGACAGGGAACACCGGGGAGCTGTTTTTT.

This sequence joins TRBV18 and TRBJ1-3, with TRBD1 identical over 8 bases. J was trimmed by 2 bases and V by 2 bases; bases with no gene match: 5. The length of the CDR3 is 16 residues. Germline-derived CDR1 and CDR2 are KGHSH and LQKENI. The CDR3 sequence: CASSPSRGLTGNTIYF. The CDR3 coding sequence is TGTGCCAGCTCACCAAGCAGGGGGCTGACTGGAAACACCATATATTTT.

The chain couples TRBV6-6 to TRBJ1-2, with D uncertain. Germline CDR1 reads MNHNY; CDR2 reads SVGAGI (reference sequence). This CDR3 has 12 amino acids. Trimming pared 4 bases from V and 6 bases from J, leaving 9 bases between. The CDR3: CASSLRPDGYTF. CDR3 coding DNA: TGTGCCAGCAGTTTGCGGCCCGATGGCTACACCTTC.

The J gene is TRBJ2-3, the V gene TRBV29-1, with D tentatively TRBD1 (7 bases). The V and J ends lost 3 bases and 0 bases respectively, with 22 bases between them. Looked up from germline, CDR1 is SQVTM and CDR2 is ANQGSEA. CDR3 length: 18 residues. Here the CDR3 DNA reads TGCAGCGTTGATCATGGCGGAGGGGGCACTTTTAGCACAGATACGCAGTATTTT. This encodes CSVDHGGGGTFSTDTQYF.

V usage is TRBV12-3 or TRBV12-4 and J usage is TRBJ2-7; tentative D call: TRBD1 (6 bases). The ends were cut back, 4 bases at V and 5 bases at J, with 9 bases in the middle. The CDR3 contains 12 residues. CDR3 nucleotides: TGTGCCAGCAGTTACTCAGGGGACGAGCAGTACTTC. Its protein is CASSYSGDEQYF.

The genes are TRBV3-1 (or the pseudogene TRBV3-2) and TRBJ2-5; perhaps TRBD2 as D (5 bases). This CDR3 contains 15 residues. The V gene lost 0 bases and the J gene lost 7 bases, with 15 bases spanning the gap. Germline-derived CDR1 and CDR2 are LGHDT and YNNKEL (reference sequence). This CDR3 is CASSQDGLAGSTQYF. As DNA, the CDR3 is TGTGCCAGCAGCCAAGACGGCCTAGCTGGGTCGACCCAGTACTTC.

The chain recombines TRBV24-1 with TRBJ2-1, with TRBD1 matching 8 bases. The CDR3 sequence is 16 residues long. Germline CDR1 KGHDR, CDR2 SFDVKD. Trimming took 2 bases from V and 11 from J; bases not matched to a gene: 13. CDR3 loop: CATSDYKTGENNQQFF. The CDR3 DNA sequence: TGTGCCACCAGTGATTATAAGACAGGGGAAAATAATCAGCAGTTCTTC.

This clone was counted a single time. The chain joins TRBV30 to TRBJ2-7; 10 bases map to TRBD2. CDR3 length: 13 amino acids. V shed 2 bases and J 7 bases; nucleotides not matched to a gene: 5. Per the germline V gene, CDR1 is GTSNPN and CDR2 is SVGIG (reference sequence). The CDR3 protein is CAWSLLAGVEQYF. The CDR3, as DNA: TGTGCCTGGAGTCTGCTAGCGGGAGTTGAGCAGTACTTC.

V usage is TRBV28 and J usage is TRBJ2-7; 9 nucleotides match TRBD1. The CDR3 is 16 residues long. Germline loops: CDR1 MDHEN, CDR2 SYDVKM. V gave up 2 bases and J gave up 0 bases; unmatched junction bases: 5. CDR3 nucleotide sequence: TGTGCCAGCAGTTTAACTGGACAGGGGTTCTCCTACGAGCAGTACTTC. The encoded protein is CASSLTGQGFSYEQYF. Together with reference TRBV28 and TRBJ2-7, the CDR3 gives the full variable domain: DVKVTQSSRYLVKRTGEKVFLECVQDMDHENMFWYRQDPGLGLRLIYFSYDVKMKEKGDIPEGYSVSREKKERFSLILESASTNQTSMYLCASSLTGQGFSYEQYFGPGTRLTVT.

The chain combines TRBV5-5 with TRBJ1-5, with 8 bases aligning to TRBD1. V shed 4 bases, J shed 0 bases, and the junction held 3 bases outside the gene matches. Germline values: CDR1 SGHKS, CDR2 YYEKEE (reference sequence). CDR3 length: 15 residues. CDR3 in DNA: TGTGCCAGCAGCATTGACAGGGGTAGCAATCAGCCCCAGCATTTT. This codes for CASSIDRGSNQPQHF.

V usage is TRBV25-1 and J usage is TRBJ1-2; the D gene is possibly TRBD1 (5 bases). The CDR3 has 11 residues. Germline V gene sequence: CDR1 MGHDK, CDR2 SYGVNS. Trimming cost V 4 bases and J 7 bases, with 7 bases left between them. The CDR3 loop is CASSAGAGYTF. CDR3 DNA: TGTGCCAGCAGTGCCGGGGCTGGCTACACCTTC.

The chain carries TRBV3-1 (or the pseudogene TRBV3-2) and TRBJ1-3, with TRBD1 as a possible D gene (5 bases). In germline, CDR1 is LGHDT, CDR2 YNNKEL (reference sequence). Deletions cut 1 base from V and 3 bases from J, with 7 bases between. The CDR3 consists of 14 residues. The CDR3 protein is CASSQAGFGNTIYF. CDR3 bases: TGTGCCAGCAGCCAAGCAGGGTTTGGAAACACCATATATTTT.

CDR3 sequence (DNA): TGTGCCAGCAGCGGACAAAACTATGGCTACACCTTC. As protein: CASSGQNYGYTF. V usage is TRBV28 and J usage is TRBJ1-2; TRBD1 might be the D (5 bases). In germline, CDR1 is MDHEN, CDR2 SYDVKM. Trimming left V 6 bases short and J 2 bases short, with 7 bases between. This CDR3 contains 12 residues.

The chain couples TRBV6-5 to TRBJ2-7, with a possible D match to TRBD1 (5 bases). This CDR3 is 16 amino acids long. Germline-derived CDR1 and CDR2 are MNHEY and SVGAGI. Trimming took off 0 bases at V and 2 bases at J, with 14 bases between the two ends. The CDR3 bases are TGTGCCAGCAGTTACTCTGTTCACAGGCAGACCTACGAGCAGTACTTC. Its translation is CASSYSVHRQTYEQYF.